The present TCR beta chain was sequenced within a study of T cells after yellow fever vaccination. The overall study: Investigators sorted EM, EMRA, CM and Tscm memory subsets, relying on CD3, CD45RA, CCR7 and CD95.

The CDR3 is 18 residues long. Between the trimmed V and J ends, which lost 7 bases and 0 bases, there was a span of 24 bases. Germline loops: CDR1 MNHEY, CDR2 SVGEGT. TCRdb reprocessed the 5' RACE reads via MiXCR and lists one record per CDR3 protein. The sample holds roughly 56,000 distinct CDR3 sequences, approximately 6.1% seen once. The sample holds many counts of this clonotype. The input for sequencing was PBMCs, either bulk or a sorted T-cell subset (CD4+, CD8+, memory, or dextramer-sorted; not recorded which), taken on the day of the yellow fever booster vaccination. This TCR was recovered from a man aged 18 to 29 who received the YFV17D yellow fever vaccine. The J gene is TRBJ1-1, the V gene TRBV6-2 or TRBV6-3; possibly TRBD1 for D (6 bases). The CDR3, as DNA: TGTGCCAGCACCCAAGGGATCGCAGGGGACAATATGAACACTGAAGCTTTCTTT. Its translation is CASTQGIAGDNMNTEAFF.